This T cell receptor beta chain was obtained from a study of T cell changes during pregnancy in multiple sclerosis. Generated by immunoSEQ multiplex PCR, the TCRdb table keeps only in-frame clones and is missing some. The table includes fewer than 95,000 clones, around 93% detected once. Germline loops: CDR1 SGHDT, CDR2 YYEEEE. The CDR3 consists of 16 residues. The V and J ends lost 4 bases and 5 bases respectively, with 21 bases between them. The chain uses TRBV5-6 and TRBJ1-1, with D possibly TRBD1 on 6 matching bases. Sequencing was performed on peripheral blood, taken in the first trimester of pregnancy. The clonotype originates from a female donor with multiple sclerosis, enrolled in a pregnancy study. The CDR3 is CASSTMTGPGKTEAFF. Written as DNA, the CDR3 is TGTGCCAGCAGCACCATGACAGGCCCTGGGAAGACTGAAGCTTTCTTT.